Presented here are 32 T cell receptor beta chains from one specimen sequenced in a study of cytomegalovirus exposure and HLA in healthy donors (TCRdb year 2017). Library method: the immunoSEQ multiplex PCR assay. TCRdb re-hosts the immuneACCESS table, in-frame sequences only. Its copies lack some clones; in the studies checked, an unresolved V gene accounts for under half of them, and the cause for the rest is not known. The sample table shows fewer than 75,000 clones, and around 94% are seen once. The ten largest clones take up under 2% of the sample. What was sequenced was PBMCs. These receptors were obtained from a woman aged 18-29 years in good health and CMV-seropositive.

Relative to its sample, this clone is medium-sized. The chain employs TRBV6-1 and TRBJ2-3, with TRBD1 as a possible D gene (5 bases). Per the germline V gene, CDR1 is MNHNS and CDR2 is SASEGT. This CDR3 spans 14 amino acids. V lost 3 bases, J lost 2 bases, and 9 bases lay in between. CDR3: CASSEGRDTDTQYF. CDR3 nucleotides: TGTGCCAGCAGTGAGGGCAGGGACACAGATACGCAGTATTTT.

The genes are TRBV9 and TRBJ2-1, with D possibly TRBD2 on 6 matching bases. Between the trimmed V and J ends, which lost 4 bases and 8 bases, there was a span of 16 bases. The CDR3 totals 14 residues. The V gene's germline CDR1 is SGDLS and CDR2 YYNGEE. This chain's CDR3 is CASSPFIWGDEQFF. The DNA of the CDR3 is TGTGCCAGCAGCCCTTTTATCTGGGGGGATGAGCAGTTCTTC.

The chain carries TRBV9 and TRBJ2-7; 8 nucleotides line up with TRBD2. Germline V lookup: CDR1 SGDLS, CDR2 YYNGEE. Germline trimming cut 0 bases from V and 2 bases from J; bases unmatched to any gene: 1. The length of the CDR3 is 14 residues. In DNA, the CDR3 is TGTGCCAGCAGCGTAGCGGGAGGGCCCTACGAGCAGTACTTC. It encodes CASSVAGGPYEQYF.

CDR3 DNA sequence: TGTGCCATCGGCGACAGATCTGACTACGAGCAGTACTTC. This gives the protein CAIGDRSDYEQYF. The chain carries TRBV2 and TRBJ2-7, with D possibly being TRBD1 (5 bases). V lost 10 bases and J lost 3, with 16 bases in between. Germline CDR1 reads SNHLY; CDR2 reads FYNNEI. This CDR3 has 13 amino acids.

This clone has only one observation. This rearrangement joins TRBV30 to TRBJ1-2, with 7 bases aligning to TRBD1. The CDR3 is 15 amino acids. The ends lost 0 bases at V and 8 bases at J; junction bases unmatched: 12. Germline CDR1 is GTSNPN and CDR2 is SVGIG (reference sequence). The CDR3 sequence: CAWSVENRGRKGYTF. Here the CDR3 DNA reads TGTGCCTGGAGTGTGGAAAACAGGGGTCGCAAAGGCTACACCTTC.

The chain employs TRBV18 and TRBJ2-2; maybe TRBD1 (6 bases). Trimming stripped 7 bases from V and 0 bases from J, with 18 bases between. The CDR3 has 17 residues. CDR1 and CDR2 (germline): KGHSH, LQKENI. CDR3 region: CASWRTDRSPNTGELFF. The DNA of the CDR3 is TGTGCCAGCTGGCGAACGGACAGATCTCCGAACACCGGGGAGCTGTTTTTT.

The gene calls are TRBV7-9 and TRBJ2-6, with unresolved D. Trimming cost V 2 bases and J 1 base, with 18 bases left between them. Germline CDR1 and CDR2: SEHNR and FQNEAQ (reference sequence). The CDR3 has 19 residues. The DNA for the CDR3 is TGTGCCAGCAGCTTATCGGTTACCCAGCGTGGGTCTGGGGCCAACGTCCTGACTTTC. Protein product: CASSLSVTQRGSGANVLTF.

The chain couples TRBV27 to TRBJ1-1; 7 bases are a match to TRBD1. Germline values: CDR1 MNHEY, CDR2 SMNVEV (reference sequence). The V and J ends lost 1 base and 5 bases, in that order; junction bases with no gene match: 7. This CDR3 comprises 15 residues. The CDR3 region is CASSLWTGGGTEAFF. The CDR3 DNA reads as TGTGCCAGCAGTTTATGGACAGGAGGGGGAACTGAAGCTTTCTTT.

V usage is TRBV11-2 and J usage is TRBJ2-3; D possibly corresponds to TRBD1 (6 bases). V lost 5 bases, J lost 5 bases, and 8 bases lay in between. This CDR3 contains 12 residues. Germline V CDR1 and CDR2: SGHAT, FQNNGV. The CDR3 region is CASSTGRDTQYF. DNA for the CDR3: TGTGCCAGCAGCACAGGGAGAGATACGCAGTATTTT.

The V and J genes are TRBV10-1 and TRBJ2-7, with 12 bases identical to TRBD2. The CDR3 extends over 17 amino acids. Trimming removed 8 bases from V and 5 bases from J; junction bases left unmatched: 16. In germline, CDR1 is WNHNN, CDR2 SYGVQD (reference sequence). The CDR3 nucleotides read TGCGCCAGCCCAGGGACTAGCGGGCTAGGTGGGGGAGACGAGCAGTACTTC. It codes for CASPGTSGLGGGDEQYF.

The gene calls are TRBV28 and TRBJ1-3; 12 bases agree with TRBD1. V was clipped by 8 bases and J by 5 bases; unmatched bases: 13. In germline, CDR1 is MDHEN, CDR2 SYDVKM. This CDR3 has 17 residues. CDR3 residues: CASRYFGTGGSRNTIYF. The CDR3 region has the DNA TGTGCCAGCCGCTACTTCGGGACAGGGGGCAGCCGAAACACCATATATTTT.

The chain carries TRBV9 and TRBJ1-4; 9 bases are shared with TRBD1. The CDR3 totals 17 residues. Germline CDR1 is SGDLS and CDR2 is YYNGEE. Losses at the gene ends were 2 bases for V and 7 bases for J; bases not matched to a gene: 12. CDR3 sequence (DNA): TGTGCCAGCAGCGTCGGGACAGGGTCGCCTTCGGTTGAAAAACTGTTTTTT. It codes for CASSVGTGSPSVEKLFF.

The chain joins TRBV11-3 to TRBJ2-1, with 8 nucleotides matching TRBD2. J was trimmed by 1 base and V by 5 bases; bases with no gene match: 4. Germline V gene lookup returns CDR1 SGHNT and CDR2 YENEEA. CDR3 size: 15 residues. The CDR3 DNA reads as TGTGCCAGCAGCCTTTCTAGCGGGTCCTACAATGAGCAGTTCTTC. Protein: CASSLSSGSYNEQFF.

This chain uses TRBV5-1 with TRBJ2-1; 8 bases map to TRBD2. CDR1 SGHRS and CDR2 YFSETQ come from the germline V gene. The CDR3 runs to 15 residues. The V and J ends lost 2 bases and 10 bases, in that order; junction bases with no gene match: 11. This CDR3 is CASSLSGRTGGEQFF. CDR3 sequence (DNA): TGCGCCAGCAGCTTAAGCGGGAGAACGGGGGGCGAGCAGTTCTTC.

CDR3 region: CASSLQTSLHEQFF. Written as DNA, the CDR3 is TGTGCCAGCAGCTTGCAGACTAGCTTGCATGAGCAGTTCTTC. The chain carries TRBV7-2 and TRBJ2-1; 7 bases agree with TRBD2. Germline CDR1 and CDR2: SGHTA and FQGNSA. Losses at the gene ends were 3 bases for V and 8 bases for J; bases not matched to a gene: 7. The CDR3 is made up of 14 amino acids.

V is TRBV5-4 and J is TRBJ2-3; D might be TRBD1 (5 bases). The CDR3 has 15 residues. In germline, CDR1 is SGHNT, CDR2 YYREEE (reference sequence). The ends were cut back, 3 bases at V and 0 bases at J, with 11 bases in the middle. The CDR3 nucleotides read TGTGCCAGCAGCTGGGGCGGACCAAGCACAGATACGCAGTATTTT. Its translation is CASSWGGPSTDTQYF. Combining the CDR3 with reference TRBV5-4 and TRBJ2-3 gives the whole variable domain ETGVTQSPTHLIKTRGQQVTLRCSSQSGHNTVSWYQQALGQGPQFIFQYYREEENGRGNFPPRFSGLQFPNYSSELNVNALELDDSALYLCASSWGGPSTDTQYFGPGTRLTVL.

The V gene is TRBV4-2, the J gene TRBJ2-5; D is unclear. Germline V CDR1 and CDR2: LGHNA, YNFKEQ. CDR3 length: 15 amino acids. Trimming removed 4 bases at V and 1 base at J, with 13 bases between. CDR3 in amino acids: CASSPQAASQETQYF. The CDR3 nucleotides are TGTGCCAGCAGCCCCCAGGCCGCCAGCCAAGAGACCCAGTACTTC.

The gene calls are TRBV6-5 and TRBJ2-1, with 10 bases that match TRBD2. The CDR3 is 15 amino acids. V lost 5 bases and J lost 7; bases outside the gene matches: 8. Germline V gives CDR1 MNHEY, CDR2 SVGAGI. The CDR3 sequence is CASSRPSGRGNEQFF. The CDR3 nucleotides are TGTGCCAGCAGTCGTCCTAGCGGGAGAGGTAATGAGCAGTTCTTC.

V usage is TRBV11-2 and J usage is TRBJ2-7, with D possibly TRBD1 on 6 matching bases. Trimming took off 4 bases at V and 3 bases at J, with 16 bases between the two ends. The germline CDR1 and CDR2 sequences are SGHAT and FQNNGV. The CDR3 consists of 15 residues. CDR3 in amino acids: CASSSDLGTNYEQYF. In DNA form, the CDR3 reads TGTGCCAGCAGCTCGGACCTCGGGACAAACTACGAGCAGTACTTC.

V and J are TRBV4-2 and TRBJ2-2, with TRBD2 matching 14 bases. There are 17 residues in the CDR3. Per the germline V gene, CDR1 is LGHNA and CDR2 is YNFKEQ. V shed 2 bases and J 6 bases; nucleotides not matched to a gene: 5. The CDR3 region has the DNA TGTGCCAGCAGCCAAATGACTAGCGGGGGGGCCGCCGGGGAGCTGTTTTTT. This translates into CASSQMTSGGAAGELFF.

The genes are TRBV6-5 and TRBJ1-5; D gene unclear. Germline CDR1 is MNHEY and CDR2 is SVGAGI. Trimming pared 0 bases from V and 0 bases from J, leaving 9 bases between. CDR3 length: 16 residues. CDR3 DNA sequence: TGTGCCAGCAGTTACTCGCCCCGGGGTAGCAATCAGCCCCAGCATTTT. This sequence encodes CASSYSPRGSNQPQHF.

The gene calls are TRBV7-9 and TRBJ2-6, with 7 bases aligning to TRBD1. With V trimmed by 5 bases and J by 2 bases, 6 bases remained unmatched. This CDR3 has 16 amino acids. Germline V gene sequence: CDR1 SEHNR, CDR2 FQNEAQ (reference sequence). CDR3 in amino acids: CASSRQGTTGANVLTF. Written as DNA, the CDR3 is TGTGCCAGCAGCAGACAGGGAACTACTGGGGCCAACGTCCTGACTTTC.

The gene calls are TRBV9 and TRBJ2-5, with TRBD1 matching 8 bases. Germline values: CDR1 SGDLS, CDR2 YYNGEE. V shed 2 bases, J shed 3 bases, and the junction held 3 bases outside the gene matches. The CDR3 has 14 residues. For the CDR3, the DNA is TGTGCCAGCAGCGTCAGGGGGCTGGAAGAGACCCAGTACTTC. Its protein product is CASSVRGLEETQYF.

The rearrangement uses TRBV12-5 and TRBJ2-4; 12 bases are shared with TRBD2. The CDR3 consists of 18 residues. Germline V gene data show CDR1 as LGHNT and CDR2 as FRNRAP. Trimming took 5 bases from V and 0 from J; bases not matched to a gene: 8. CDR3 residues: CASGHRLAGDLAKNIQYF. Written as DNA, the CDR3 is TGTGCTAGTGGTCACCGACTAGCGGGGGACCTAGCCAAAAACATTCAGTACTTC. Using reference TRBV12-5 and TRBJ2-4 for the parts outside the CDR3, the full variable domain is DARVTQTPRHKVTEMGQEVTMRCQPILGHNTVFWYRQTMMQGLELLAYFRNRAPLDDSGMPKDRFSAEMPDATLATLKIQPSEPRDSAVYFCASGHRLAGDLAKNIQYFGAGTRLSVL.

The chain joins TRBV19 to TRBJ1-2; 7 nucleotides line up with TRBD1. The CDR3 sequence is 12 residues long. CDR1 LNHDA and CDR2 SQIVND come from the germline V gene (reference sequence). With V trimmed by 9 bases and J by 4 bases, 5 bases remained unmatched. The CDR3 coding sequence is TGTGCCAGCTCGGACAGGTCCTATGGCTACACCTTC. This encodes CASSDRSYGYTF.

The V call is TRBV5-1, the J call TRBJ1-2, with a weak D call TRBD1 (6 bases). CDR3 length: 13 amino acids. Deletions cut 4 bases from V and 8 bases from J, with 15 bases between. CDR1 and CDR2 from the germline V gene are SGHRS and YFSETQ. CDR3 amino acids: CASSTGHSDGYTF. CDR3 nucleotide sequence: TGCGCCAGCAGCACGGGACATTCAGACGGCTACACCTTC.

This clone was observed once. This chain joins TRBV13 and TRBJ2-7; 7 bases align to TRBD1. The CDR3 runs to 15 residues. V was clipped by 1 base and J by 2 bases; unmatched bases: 5. Germline values: CDR1 PRHDT, CDR2 FYEKMQ (reference sequence). CDR3 loop: CASSLEGQETYEQYF. The CDR3 region has the DNA TGTGCCAGCAGCTTAGAAGGACAGGAAACCTACGAGCAGTACTTC.

This chain links TRBV5-6 with TRBJ1-5; D remains unclear. Germline lookup yields CDR1 SGHDT and CDR2 YYEEEE. The CDR3 is 14 amino acids. V lost 1 base and J lost 0, with 5 bases in between. This CDR3 reads CASSLYYSNQPQHF. CDR3 sequence (DNA): TGTGCCAGCAGCTTGTATTATAGCAATCAGCCCCAGCATTTT.

This clone was seen only once. The chain uses TRBV4-2 and TRBJ2-2; 11 positions match TRBD2. With V trimmed by 4 bases and J by 3 bases, 10 bases remained unmatched. Germline loops: CDR1 LGHNA, CDR2 YNFKEQ. The length of the CDR3 is 18 residues. The CDR3 region is CASSPRGSGGADTGELFF. The CDR3 nucleotides are TGTGCCAGCAGCCCTCGGGGTAGCGGGGGGGCTGACACCGGGGAGCTGTTTTTT.

This clone was recorded only once. The CDR3 sequence: CAGRDSLTDTQYF. In DNA, the CDR3 is TGTGCCGGCCGGGACAGCCTCACAGATACGCAGTATTTT. This chain links TRBV6-1 with TRBJ2-3; 7 bases fit TRBD1. V trimming: 11 bases; J trimming: 2 bases; junction bases outside the gene matches: 7. The CDR3 is 13 residues long. The germline CDR1 and CDR2 sequences are MNHNS and SASEGT.

Only one count was recorded for this clone. J is TRBJ2-7 and V is TRBV7-2; possible D gene TRBD2, 5 bases. V lost 5 bases to trimming and J lost 5 bases, with 16 bases between them. The length of the CDR3 is 14 residues. Germline lookup yields CDR1 SGHTA and CDR2 FQGNSA. The DNA of the CDR3 is TGTGCCAGCAGCCTCGAGCCCGGGGAGAACGAGCAGTACTTC. Its translation is CASSLEPGENEQYF. The whole variable domain, remainder taken from reference TRBV7-2 and TRBJ2-7, is GAGVSQSPSNKVTEKGKDVELRCDPISGHTALYWYRQSLGQGLEFLIYFQGNSAPDKSGLPSDRFSAERTGGSVSTLTIQRTQQEDSAVYLCASSLEPGENEQYFGPGTRLTVT.

The chain couples TRBV19 to TRBJ2-1; D possibly corresponds to TRBD2 (6 bases). The CDR3 is made up of 15 amino acids. Trimming pared 1 base from V and 4 bases from J, leaving 11 bases between. Germline CDR1 and CDR2: LNHDA and SQIVND (reference sequence). CDR3 residues: CASSIGASVYNEQFF. For the CDR3, the DNA is TGTGCCAGTAGTATAGGGGCTAGCGTGTACAATGAGCAGTTCTTC.